This T cell receptor (beta chain) stems from a study of identical twins. General observations from the study: Abundant cord blood beta clonotypes carried fewer insertions; memory repertoires showed none. Beta out-of-frame twin sharing showed a weaker excess.

Every donor was a healthy Caucasian. TCRdb fed the 5' RACE reads into MiXCR, producing one record per CDR3 protein. The sample shows around 470,000 distinct CDR3 sequences, approximately 15% of them seen only once. With V trimmed by 2 bases and J by 9 bases, 9 bases remained unmatched. Germline V CDR1 and CDR2: MDHEN, SYDVKM. CDR3 size: 17 residues. This clonotype was seen more than once but under ten times. What it binds is unknown. The same specimen was also included in a second study, on yellow fever vaccine responses in identical twins.

The clonotype was recovered from a woman aged 18-29 years in good health. Sequencing was done on a sample of CD4+ T cells sorted from blood. The genes are TRBV28 and TRBJ2-1; 14 positions match TRBD2. The CDR3, as DNA: TGTGCCAGCAGTTTAGGGGGACTAGCGGGAGCGTTTGGTGAGCAGTTCTTC. It is translated as CASSLGGLAGAFGEQFF.